This TCR beta chain derives from a study of yellow fever vaccine responses in identical twins. V was clipped by 5 bases and J by 2 bases, with 12 bases between them. The CDR3 is 14 amino acids. The germline V gene has CDR1 PRHDT and CDR2 FYEKMQ (reference sequence). MiXCR, run by TCRdb on the RT-PCR reads, gives a single entry per CDR3 protein. The sample has tens of thousands of distinct CDR3 sequences; roughly 80% are singletons. Specimen: T cells from blood (PBMCs), unsorted or a sorted subset (not recorded which), collected before or after yellow fever vaccination (not recorded which). The chain is built from TRBV13 and TRBJ2-5, with a tentative D call TRBD2 (5 bases). The source of this sequence is a woman aged 18-30 years who received the yellow fever vaccine. The CDR3 is CASSPRTEQETQYF. The CDR3, as DNA: TGTGCCAGCAGCCCCCGGACTGAACAAGAGACCCAGTACTTC. Using reference TRBV13 and TRBJ2-5 for the parts outside the CDR3, the full variable domain is AAGVIQSPRHLIKEKRETATLKCYPIPRHDTVYWYQQGPGQDPQFLISFYEKMQSDKGSIPDRFSAQQFSDYHSELNMSSLELGDSALYFCASSPRTEQETQYFGPGTRLLVL.